This TCR beta chain was identified during a study of blood T cell repertoires in COVID-19. Whole-study context: Acute and convalescent COVID-19 samples came from the United States, Italy and Spain.

This clone was detected only a few times. The germline CDR1 and CDR2 sequences are GTSNPN and SVGIG (reference sequence). Trimming stripped 2 bases from V and 2 bases from J, with 19 bases between. This CDR3 region has 16 residues. Ages ranged from about 18 to 89 years, with residence in around 24 US areas. Clinical history reported by participants formed the basis on which cohorts were assigned. Original methodology: Amplification of reference gene primers provided the estimated nucleated cell counts. Sequencing was performed with immunoSEQ multiplex PCR; in TCRdb, only in-frame clones are kept and a portion is missing. V and J calls and clone size are as listed in that table; D and trimming were resolved from the DNA. The sample has approximately 180,000 clones, 80% to 90% seen once; the top ten hold 2% to 2.5%.

This rearrangement joins TRBV30 to TRBJ2-7, with D tentatively TRBD1 (5 bases). Input material: PBMCs or T cells enriched from blood (not recorded which). This receptor was identified in a woman between 40 and 55 years old with acute COVID-19. The CDR3 nucleotides read TGTGCCTGGAGTCCCGCCTCCGGCAGGGCAACCTACGAGCAGTACTTC. Protein product: CAWSPASGRATYEQYF.